Presented here are 11 T cell receptor beta chains from one specimen sequenced in a study of blood T cell repertoires in COVID-19. TCRdb's copy holds only in-frame clones and misses some; the assay was immunoSEQ multiplex PCR. The table lists 130,000 to 150,000 clones, 85% of them singletons, with under 3% in the top ten. Material: peripheral blood. The receptors derive from a middle-aged woman with active or convalescent COVID-19.

V is TRBV5-1 and J is TRBJ1-2, with D maybe TRBD1 (6 bases). This CDR3 has 19 residues. V was trimmed by 3 bases and J by 8 bases, leaving 32 bases between them. Germline-derived CDR1 and CDR2 are SGHRS and YFSETQ. CDR3 sequence: CASSSRGGTSVPPYEGYTF. The CDR3, as DNA: TGCGCCAGCAGCTCCCGGGGGGGCACTTCTGTTCCGCCCTATGAGGGCTACACCTTC.

This clone has a handful of counts. V and J are TRBV28 and TRBJ1-1; weak D call: TRBD1 (6 bases). The CDR3 contains 14 residues. The germline V gene encodes CDR1 MDHEN and CDR2 SYDVKM. The V end was cut by 8 bases, the J end by 3 bases, with 16 bases between. In DNA form, the CDR3 reads TGTGCCAGCTCGTGGGGGGGCCGGGACACTGAAGCTTTCTTT. Encoded protein: CASSWGGRDTEAFF.

The chain recombines TRBV6-6 with TRBJ1-2, with 10 bases aligning to TRBD1. The CDR3 runs 15 residues. With V trimmed by 6 bases and J by 4 bases, 8 bases remained unmatched. CDR1 and CDR2 (germline): MNHNY, SVGAGI (reference sequence). The CDR3 region is CASSRQGAGSYGYTF. CDR3 DNA: TGTGCCAGCAGCCGACAGGGGGCAGGTAGCTATGGCTACACCTTC.

The chain carries TRBV4-3 and TRBJ2-4; D may be TRBD2 (5 bases). V was cut by 0 bases and J by 5 bases, with 14 bases left in between. CDR3 size: 16 residues. The germline CDR1 and CDR2 sequences are LGHNA and YSLEER. DNA for the CDR3: TGCGCCAGCAGCCAAGATGGAGGCCCACCGGAAAACATTCAGTACTTC. The encoded protein is CASSQDGGPPENIQYF.

This rearrangement joins TRBV7-6 to TRBJ2-7; 8 bases are shared with TRBD1. The V gene end was trimmed by 1 base and the J gene end by 3 bases; junction bases not matched to a gene: 5. The CDR3 is made up of 15 amino acids. Germline CDR1 and CDR2: SGHVS and FNYEAQ. CDR3 sequence reads: CASSLEGTGLYEQYF. CDR3 DNA: TGTGCCAGCAGCTTAGAGGGGACAGGACTCTACGAGCAGTACTTC.

V usage is TRBV27 and J usage is TRBJ1-6, with TRBD1 identical over 8 bases. The CDR3 spans 13 residues. Germline CDR1 is MNHEY and CDR2 is SMNVEV (reference sequence). The trim removed 8 bases at V and 7 bases at J, leaving 4 bases unmatched. CDR3 sequence reads: CASRDRMNSPLHF. The CDR3 DNA reads TGTGCCAGCCGGGACAGGATGAATTCACCCCTCCACTTT.

The chain links TRBV5-1 to TRBJ2-3; D perhaps matches TRBD1 (5 bases). This CDR3 is 13 amino acids long. The V and J ends lost 6 bases and 1 base respectively, with 9 bases between them. Germline CDR1 reads SGHRS; CDR2 reads YFSETQ. CDR3 coding DNA: TGCGCCAGCACCCAACAGGGCACAGATACGCAGTATTTT. Amino acid sequence: CASTQQGTDTQYF.

The chain links TRBV27 to TRBJ1-2; perhaps TRBD1 as D (6 bases). Germline V gene sequence: CDR1 MNHEY, CDR2 SMNVEV (reference sequence). This CDR3 has 16 amino acids. With 4 bases removed from V and 4 bases from J, the gap between germline ends came to 19 bases. In DNA form, the CDR3 reads TGTGCCAGCAGTTCGTCCGGGACAACGGTCACCTATGGCTACACCTTC. This sequence encodes CASSSSGTTVTYGYTF.

This chain connects TRBV2 to TRBJ1-1; D gene unclear. Germline CDR1 is SNHLY and CDR2 is FYNNEI. The ends were cut back, 6 bases at V and 3 bases at J, with 11 bases in the middle. This CDR3 spans 13 amino acids. CDR3 DNA: TGTGCCAGCAGAGAGCGGAGAGACACTGAAGCTTTCTTT. It yields the protein CASRERRDTEAFF.

The rearrangement joins TRBV7-2 to TRBJ2-1; 8 bases align to TRBD2. V shed 5 bases, J shed 1 base, and the junction held 10 bases outside the gene matches. There are 17 residues in the CDR3. Germline values: CDR1 SGHTA, CDR2 FQGNSA. DNA for the CDR3: TGTGCCAGCAGCCTGGGGGGGGCTAGCGGGTCCTACAATGAGCAGTTCTTC. Translated, it gives CASSLGGASGSYNEQFF. Full variable domain (remainder filled in from reference TRBV7-2 and TRBJ2-1): GAGVSQSPSNKVTEKGKDVELRCDPISGHTALYWYRQSLGQGLEFLIYFQGNSAPDKSGLPSDRFSAERTGGSVSTLTIQRTQQEDSAVYLCASSLGGASGSYNEQFFGPGTRLTVL.

V usage is TRBV6-1 and J usage is TRBJ1-1; D not resolved. The germline CDR1 and CDR2 sequences are MNHNS and SASEGT. The CDR3 has 14 amino acids. V lost 3 bases and J lost 1, with 9 bases in between. The CDR3 nucleotides read TGTGCCAGCAGTGAGTGGCGGAGGAACACTGAAGCTTTCTTT. It translates to CASSEWRRNTEAFF.